This T cell receptor beta chain was sequenced for a study of cytomegalovirus exposure and HLA in healthy donors. Primers included in the PCR were 60 Vbeta and 13 Jbeta primers. TCRdb's table, derived via immunoSEQ multiplex PCR, lists solely in-frame clones and lacks some. Here the sample spans 150,000 to 200,000 clones, around 84% being singletons. The CDR3 has 20 residues. V dropped 0 bases and J dropped 0; count of bases not matched to a gene: 10. Germline CDR1 SGHAT, CDR2 FQNNGV. This clone was found once. Sample: PBMCs. The gene calls are TRBV11-2 and TRBJ2-7; 14 bases align to TRBD2. The TCR originated in a woman in her late teens or twenties in good health and CMV-seronegative. The CDR3 nucleotides read TGTGCCAGCAGCTTAGATTTCTTCGGGACTAGCGGGAGAAGCTCCTACGAGCAGTACTTC. Translating it yields CASSLDFFGTSGRSSYEQYF.